The 25 T cell receptor beta chains reported below all come from one sample, sequenced in a study of identical twins. A single record per CDR3 protein comes from TCRdb applying MiXCR to the 5' RACE reads. The sample holds 450,000 to 650,000 distinct CDR3 sequences, more than 9% seen once. These same records also appear under a second study, on yellow fever vaccine responses in identical twins.

What was sequenced was PBMCs. The source of these receptors is a woman between 18 and 29 years old in good health.

This chain connects TRBV28 to TRBJ1-6; D gene ambiguous. This CDR3 has 14 amino acids. The germline CDR1 and CDR2 sequences are MDHEN and SYDVKM. Trimming removed 6 bases at V and 0 bases at J, with 6 bases between. CDR3 sequence (DNA): TGTGCCAGCAGACATAGCTCCTATAATTCACCCCTCCACTTT. Amino acids: CASRHSSYNSPLHF.

This clonotype occurred a few times. V is TRBV20-1 and J is TRBJ2-3; the match to TRBD1 covers 8 bases. The CDR3 has 13 amino acids. Germline CDR1 DFQATT, CDR2 SNEGSKA (reference sequence). Trimming removed 8 bases from V and 2 bases from J; junction bases left unmatched: 6. DNA for the CDR3: TGCAGTTATTCGGGACAGGTCACAGATACGCAGTATTTT. Protein: CSYSGQVTDTQYF.

There are many counts of this clonotype. The V gene is TRBV5-1, the J gene TRBJ2-7, with D perhaps matching TRBD1 or TRBD2 (5 bases each). Germline values: CDR1 SGHRS, CDR2 YFSETQ. V lost 4 bases and J 5 bases, leaving 22 bases between the germline ends. This CDR3 comprises 16 residues. DNA for the CDR3: TGCGCCAGCAGCCCCCAGGGTTCCGGACTCAACCACGAGCAGTACTTC. It yields the protein CASSPQGSGLNHEQYF.

This clonotype was recorded once. This chain joins TRBV12-3 or TRBV12-4 and TRBJ1-6, with D perhaps TRBD1 (5 bases). Deletions cut 6 bases from V and 6 bases from J, with 15 bases between. This CDR3 is built from 15 residues. CDR3 bases: TGTGCCAGCAGCCTGGGGCAGGGTCTTAATTCACCCCTCCACTTT. This gives the protein CASSLGQGLNSPLHF.

This clonotype has ten or more counts. The rearrangement joins TRBV20-1 to TRBJ2-2; D may be TRBD1 (5 bases). V was pared by 8 bases and J by 3 bases, with 16 bases between. This CDR3 is 14 amino acids long. Germline CDR1 and CDR2: DFQATT and SNEGSKA (reference sequence). The CDR3 sequence: CSPHRGTDTGELFF. In DNA form, the CDR3 reads TGCAGTCCTCATAGGGGCACCGACACCGGGGAGCTGTTTTTT.

The chain joins TRBV29-1 to TRBJ2-6; D uncertain. This CDR3 is built from 16 residues. V was clipped by 5 bases and J by 3 bases, with 17 bases between them. CDR1 and CDR2 from the germline V gene are SQVTM and ANQGSEA. CDR3 in amino acids: CSVNNPGERGANVLTF. In DNA form, the CDR3 reads TGCAGCGTTAACAACCCAGGAGAGCGTGGGGCCAACGTCCTGACTTTC.

This clonotype was counted many times. This chain joins TRBV5-6 and TRBJ2-5, with D perhaps TRBD1 or TRBD2 (5 bases each). V lost 4 bases, J lost 5 bases, and 18 bases lay in between. The V gene's germline CDR1 is SGHDT and CDR2 YYEEEE. The CDR3 loop spans 15 amino acids. CDR3 region: CASSLPGTLGETQYF. In nucleotides, the CDR3 is TGTGCCAGCAGCCTACCCGGGACCCTGGGCGAGACCCAGTACTTC.

This chain links TRBV29-1 with TRBJ2-7; D gene unclear. The CDR3 totals 12 residues. CDR1 SQVTM and CDR2 ANQGSEA come from the germline V gene. Trimming took 3 bases from V and 5 from J, leaving 11 bases between them. The chain's CDR3 is CSVDDKVNEQYF. The CDR3 DNA is TGCAGCGTTGACGACAAGGTAAACGAGCAGTACTTC.

This clonotype was counted between two and nine times. J is TRBJ2-7 and V is TRBV7-9, with 11 bases that match TRBD2. The CDR3 totals 13 residues. The germline V gene encodes CDR1 SEHNR and CDR2 FQNEAQ (reference sequence). The junction had 10 bases not matched to a gene; V was cut back by 5 bases and J by 13 bases. CDR3 sequence: CASSGGLAEPRYF. Here the CDR3 DNA reads TGTGCCAGCAGCGGGGGACTAGCGGAGCCCAGATACTTC.

The chain uses TRBV2 and TRBJ2-1; 11 bases are a match to TRBD2. CDR1 SNHLY and CDR2 FYNNEI come from the germline V gene. The CDR3 spans 15 residues. After removal of 1 base from V and 8 bases from J, the junction contained 4 bases not matched to a gene. CDR3: CASSEGTSGFDEQFF. The CDR3 bases are TGTGCCAGCAGTGAAGGGACTAGCGGGTTCGATGAGCAGTTCTTC.

The chain recombines TRBV20-1 with TRBJ2-5; 12 bases map to TRBD2. There are 15 residues in the CDR3. Germline CDR1 is DFQATT and CDR2 is SNEGSKA (reference sequence). The V segment lost 4 bases and the J segment 4 bases; nucleotides outside the gene matches: 7. The CDR3 loop reads CSATSGGALIETQYF. The CDR3, as DNA: TGCAGTGCTACTAGCGGGGGGGCTCTTATAGAGACCCAGTACTTC.

The genes are TRBV6-4 and TRBJ2-1; a possible D gene is TRBD1 (6 bases). V lost 8 bases and J lost 7, with 15 bases in between. CDR1 is MRHNA, CDR2 SNTAGT, per germline. The CDR3 has 13 amino acids. The CDR3 nucleotides are TGTGCCAGCCGGGACATGAAAATGAATGAGCAGTTCTTC. Amino acids: CASRDMKMNEQFF.

The CDR3 DNA reads TGTGCCACCAGCAGACGAGGAGACAGGGGGGAGACCCAGTACTTC. It is translated as CATSRRGDRGETQYF. V usage is TRBV15 and J usage is TRBJ2-5; TRBD1 agrees at 9 bases. The CDR3 runs to 15 residues. V lost 2 bases, J lost 5 bases, and 6 bases stayed unmatched. Germline V gene lookup returns CDR1 LNHNV and CDR2 YYDKDF (reference sequence).

Only a few counts were recorded for this clonotype. The chain joins TRBV10-3 to TRBJ2-3, with 8 bases that match TRBD2. The CDR3 is made up of 13 amino acids. The trim removed 10 bases at V and 2 bases at J, leaving 5 bases unmatched. Germline lookup yields CDR1 ENHRY and CDR2 SYGVKD. DNA of the CDR3: TGTGCCACCGGGGGGGGGACCACAGATACGCAGTATTTT. Protein product: CATGGGTTDTQYF.

This clonotype was counted a few times. V is TRBV5-1 and J is TRBJ1-1; TRBD1 aligns across 7 bases. The CDR3 runs 14 residues. CDR1 and CDR2 (germline): SGHRS, YFSETQ. Losses at the gene ends were 0 bases for V and 6 bases for J; bases not matched to a gene: 5. The CDR3 sequence is CASSLEGASAEAFF. CDR3 nucleotides: TGCGCCAGCAGCTTGGAGGGGGCGTCCGCTGAAGCTTTCTTT. Full variable domain (outside the CDR3, taken from reference TRBV5-1 and TRBJ1-1): KAGVTQTPRYLIKTRGQQVTLSCSPISGHRSVSWYQQTPGQGLQFLFEYFSETQRNKGNFPGRFSGRQFSNSRSEMNVSTLELGDSALYLCASSLEGASAEAFFGQGTRLTVV.

This clonotype showed up many times. The rearrangement links TRBV12-3 or TRBV12-4 to TRBJ2-1; the match to TRBD1 covers 10 bases. CDR3 length: 15 amino acids. J gave up 4 bases and V 5 bases, and 5 bases lay outside the gene matches. CDR3 residues: CASSPDRGPYNEQFF. The DNA of the CDR3 is TGTGCCAGCAGTCCCGACAGGGGGCCTTACAATGAGCAGTTCTTC.

The chain couples TRBV4-3 to TRBJ2-1; D gene ambiguous. Germline CDR1 LGHNA, CDR2 YSLEER. This CDR3 has 16 residues. The germline V and J ends were trimmed by 1 base and 0 bases, with 10 bases remaining between them. Written as DNA, the CDR3 is TGCGCCAGCAGCCAAGGGGTGGTGGGCTCCTACAATGAGCAGTTCTTC. This codes for CASSQGVVGSYNEQFF.

In its sample, this clonotype was seen a few times. The chain links TRBV7-9 to TRBJ2-3, with 7 bases matching TRBD2. The junction had 6 bases not matched to a gene; V was cut back by 3 bases and J by 3 bases. The CDR3 is made up of 15 amino acids. Per the germline V gene, CDR1 is SEHNR and CDR2 is FQNEAQ (reference sequence). CDR3 loop: CASSFSAGRTDTQYF. The CDR3 DNA sequence: TGTGCCAGCAGCTTCTCAGCGGGGCGGACAGATACGCAGTATTTT.

This clonotype came up many times. The rearrangement links TRBV29-1 to TRBJ2-3; no clear D. CDR3 length: 15 residues. V lost 8 bases to trimming and J lost 0 bases, with 18 bases between them. CDR1 is SQVTM and CDR2 is ANQGSEA in the germline V gene. The DNA for the CDR3 is TGCAGCATTCTACCGACCGGCCCAAGCACAGATACGCAGTATTTT. As protein: CSILPTGPSTDTQYF.

The rearrangement joins TRBV2 to TRBJ2-3; 12 nucleotides line up with TRBD2. Germline CDR1 SNHLY, CDR2 FYNNEI. The CDR3 sequence is 16 residues long. V shed 4 bases, J shed 4 bases, and the junction held 6 bases outside the gene matches. CDR3 coding DNA: TGTGCCAGCAGTGGGGGACTAGCGGGTGGGCCAGATACGCAGTATTTT. Translated, it gives CASSGGLAGGPDTQYF.

A word on this clonotype: A much larger clone differs from this one at a single base, so this may be a read error. This rearrangement joins TRBV2 to TRBJ2-3, with TRBD2 matching over 7 bases. CDR3 length: 15 amino acids. From germline, CDR1 is SNHLY and CDR2 FYNNEI. The CDR3 here is CASSRASGNTETQYF. CDR3 in DNA: TGTGCCAGCAGCCGGGCTAGCGGAAACACAGAGACGCAGTATTTT.

In its sample, this clonotype was seen a few times. The gene calls are TRBV6-1 and TRBJ2-2; 7 bases line up with TRBD2. CDR3 length: 14 residues. Trimming took 7 bases from V and 5 from J; bases not matched to a gene: 7. From germline, CDR1 is MNHNS and CDR2 SASEGT. The CDR3 region has the DNA TGTGCCAGCACGGGGGGAGGAAAAACCGGGGAGCTGTTTTTT. Translation gives CASTGGGKTGELFF.

This clonotype was observed at least ten times. This chain connects TRBV5-1 to TRBJ2-7; D might be TRBD1 (5 bases). CDR1 SGHRS and CDR2 YFSETQ come from the germline V gene. Between the trimmed V and J ends, which lost 0 bases and 3 bases, there was a span of 10 bases. The CDR3 runs 14 residues. CDR3 amino acids: CASSLATDIYEQYF. Here the CDR3 DNA reads TGCGCCAGCAGCTTGGCCACGGACATCTACGAGCAGTACTTC. The variable domain in full, with the rest retrieved from reference TRBV5-1 and TRBJ2-7, is KAGVTQTPRYLIKTRGQQVTLSCSPISGHRSVSWYQQTPGQGLQFLFEYFSETQRNKGNFPGRFSGRQFSNSRSEMNVSTLELGDSALYLCASSLATDIYEQYFGPGTRLTVT.

The V call is TRBV9, the J call TRBJ1-6; 9 bases align to TRBD1. The J segment lost 8 bases and the V segment lost 0 bases, leaving 15 bases of the junction unmatched. Germline loops: CDR1 SGDLS, CDR2 YYNGEE. The CDR3 runs 19 residues. The CDR3 region is CASSVEPGQGTGIDSPLHF. In nucleotides, the CDR3 is TGTGCCAGCAGCGTAGAACCCGGACAGGGGACGGGGATTGATTCACCCCTCCACTTT.

The V call is TRBV6-1, the J call TRBJ1-5; unclear D gene. Germline CDR1 MNHNS, CDR2 SASEGT. Trimming took 6 bases from V and 5 from J, leaving 14 bases between them. The CDR3 is 14 amino acids. The CDR3 region has the DNA TGTGCCAGCAGGGACCCGGGAGGGCATCAGCCCCAGCATTTT. Translation gives CASRDPGGHQPQHF.